The TCR beta chain under discussion was sequenced for a study of T-cell reconstitution after alpha-beta-depleted transplantation in children. A TCRbeta library incorporating unique molecular identifiers was prepared. MiXCR, applied by TCRdb to the PCR reads, yields one record per CDR3 protein. The sample includes some 220,000 distinct CDR3 sequences, 8% to 9.5% seen only once; the top ten take over 5.5%. The specimen was PBMCs from the stem cell graft donor, collected from the stem cell graft. The source of this sequence is a human donor who donated a stem cell graft to a child with acute lymphoblastic leukemia.

The CDR3 region has the DNA TGCAGTGCACGGGGGACAGGGGGCTTCACTGAAGCTTTCTTT. The encoded protein is CSARGTGGFTEAFF. V usage is TRBV20-1 and J usage is TRBJ1-1; 12 bases line up with TRBD1. The CDR3 spans 14 residues. J gave up 4 bases and V 6 bases, and 6 bases lay outside the gene matches. Per the germline V gene, CDR1 is DFQATT and CDR2 is SNEGSKA (reference sequence).